The next 21 T cell receptor beta chains were all read from a single sample in a study of identical twins. TCRdb reanalysed the 5' RACE reads using MiXCR and keeps one entry per CDR3 protein. The table has about 260,000 distinct CDR3 sequences, 5.5% to 8% seen once. These data are also associated with another study on yellow fever vaccine responses in identical twins.

The sequenced sample consisted of memory (CD45RO+) T cells sorted from blood. The origin of the receptors is a woman aged 18-30 years in good health.

This clonotype occurred many times. This chain joins TRBV7-3 and TRBJ2-1; unclear D gene. Germline V lookup: CDR1 SGHTA, CDR2 FQGTGA. CDR3 length equals 16 residues. V was pared by 1 base and J by 7 bases, with 17 bases between. Here the CDR3 DNA reads TGTGCCAGCAGCTTAAATGCCCCGGCCAGTCAAAATGAGCAGTTCTTC. Residues: CASSLNAPASQNEQFF. The full variable domain, with the rest looked up from reference TRBV7-3 and TRBJ2-1, is GAGVSQTPSNKVTEKGKYVELRCDPISGHTALYWYRQSLGQGPEFLIYFQGTGAADDSGLPNDRFFAVRPEGSVSTLKIQRTERGDSAVYLCASSLNAPASQNEQFFGPGTRLTVL.

This clonotype was counted at least ten times. The J gene is TRBJ2-3, the V gene TRBV2; 8 bases align to TRBD2. Germline CDR1 reads SNHLY; CDR2 reads FYNNEI. This CDR3 spans 13 amino acids. Losses at the gene ends were 3 bases for V and 10 bases for J; bases not matched to a gene: 6. CDR3 sequence reads: CASSDELAGSQYF. DNA for the CDR3: TGTGCCAGCAGTGACGAGTTAGCGGGATCGCAGTATTTT. Using reference TRBV2 and TRBJ2-3 for the parts outside the CDR3, the full variable domain is EPEVTQTPSHQVTQMGQEVILRCVPISNHLYFYWYRQILGQKVEFLVSFYNNEISEKSEIFDDQFSVERPDGSNFTLKIRSTKLEDSAMYFCASSDELAGSQYFGPGTRLTVL.

Only a few counts were recorded for this clonotype. This sequence joins TRBV20-1 and TRBJ1-2, with unresolved D. The CDR3 extends over 12 amino acids. Trimming left V 5 bases short and J 0 bases short, with 7 bases between. Germline CDR1 is DFQATT and CDR2 is SNEGSKA (reference sequence). The CDR3 coding sequence is TGCAGTGCTTACAGATCTAACTATGGCTACACCTTC. It translates to CSAYRSNYGYTF.

The chain is built from TRBV24-1 and TRBJ2-2; 10 bases agree with TRBD2. Trimming removed 4 bases from V and 6 bases from J; junction bases left unmatched: 19. Germline V gene data show CDR1 as KGHDR and CDR2 as SFDVKD. The length of the CDR3 is 20 residues. The CDR3 spells CATSESLGAPSGSIPGELFF. The CDR3 DNA reads TGTGCCACCAGTGAATCTTTGGGGGCGCCTAGCGGGAGTATACCCGGGGAGCTGTTTTTT.

Details on this clonotype: Sequence at one end of the junction differs from germline and may be a read error. The chain combines TRBV12-3 or TRBV12-4 with TRBJ2-1; D possibly corresponds to TRBD2 (6 bases). The CDR3 runs to 18 residues. The CDR3 coding sequence is TGTACCAGCTGTTTAGTGGTATTTGGCGGGACGGCCCTCAATGAGCAGTTCTTC. Encoded protein: CTSCLVVFGGTALNEQFF.

In this sample, this clonotype turned up a few times. The chain recombines TRBV4-1 with TRBJ2-2; D unresolved. V gave up 5 bases and J gave up 2 bases, with 9 bases separating them. Germline V gives CDR1 MGHRA, CDR2 YSYEKL. This CDR3 has 14 residues. In DNA, the CDR3 is TGCGCCAGCAGCGTGGTTGGAAACACCGGGGAGCTGTTTTTT. It specifies CASSVVGNTGELFF.

The V gene is TRBV2, the J gene TRBJ2-2; 7 bases map to TRBD1. This CDR3 comprises 15 residues. The V segment lost 7 bases and the J segment 0 bases; nucleotides outside the gene matches: 5. CDR1 is SNHLY and CDR2 is FYNNEI in the germline V gene. CDR3 nucleotides: TGTGCCAGCACGGGGACAGTCTCGAACACCGGGGAGCTGTTTTTT. Its translation is CASTGTVSNTGELFF.

This clonotype was observed a handful of times. The V gene is TRBV10-1, the J gene TRBJ2-5; 8 bases align to TRBD2. V shed 3 bases and J 5 bases; nucleotides not matched to a gene: 14. Germline V gene data show CDR1 as WNHNN and CDR2 as SYGVQD (reference sequence). The CDR3 sequence is 17 residues long. In DNA, the CDR3 is TGCGCCAGCAGTGACCTTCCCGGAGTAGCGGGGTTTGAGACCCAGTACTTC. This codes for CASSDLPGVAGFETQYF.

This clonotype showed up just a few times. CDR3 protein: CSASSGDFQETQYF. The CDR3 coding sequence is TGCAGTGCGTCTAGCGGGGACTTCCAAGAGACCCAGTACTTC. The gene calls are TRBV20-1 and TRBJ2-5, with 9 bases aligning to TRBD2. Germline V CDR1 and CDR2: DFQATT, SNEGSKA (reference sequence). This CDR3 spans 14 amino acids. V was pared by 6 bases and J by 1 base, with 6 bases of the junction left unmatched.

This clonotype has only a few counts. This sequence joins TRBV20-1 and TRBJ2-7; D is uncertain. The germline CDR1 and CDR2 sequences are DFQATT and SNEGSKA (reference sequence). The CDR3 has 11 amino acids. Trimming shortened V by 1 base and J by 2 bases, and 3 bases separated the two germline ends. Here the CDR3 reads CSARGAYEQYV. CDR3 in DNA: TGCAGTGCTAGAGGGGCCTACGAGCAGTACGTC.

This clonotype was recorded many times. The chain is built from TRBV12-3 or TRBV12-4 and TRBJ1-1, with D unresolved. CDR3 size: 14 residues. Trimming removed 1 base at V and 0 bases at J, with 6 bases between. CDR3 sequence: CASSLGNMNTEAFF. In DNA form, the CDR3 reads TGTGCCAGCAGTTTAGGCAACATGAACACTGAAGCTTTCTTT.

This clonotype showed up just a few times. This chain connects TRBV20-1 to TRBJ2-1; TRBD2 is a possible D gene (6 bases). This CDR3 has 13 amino acids. V lost 5 bases to trimming and J lost 6 bases, with 14 bases between them. Germline assignment: CDR1 DFQATT and CDR2 SNEGSKA (reference sequence). The DNA for the CDR3 is TGCAGTGCTCCTAATCTAGCGTCCAATGAGCAGTTCTTC. Translated: CSAPNLASNEQFF.

The chain employs TRBV5-1 and TRBJ2-1, with D unclear. Trimming removed 2 bases from V and 2 bases from J, with 11 bases in between. The CDR3 runs to 15 residues. CDR1 and CDR2 (germline): SGHRS, YFSETQ. The CDR3 bases are TGCGCCAGCAGCTTCGCTAGAGGCACCTACAATGAGCAGTTCTTC. Translation gives CASSFARGTYNEQFF.

This clonotype has more than one count but fewer than ten. The genes are TRBV12-3 or TRBV12-4 and TRBJ2-7, with 10 bases that match TRBD2. V shed 9 bases, J shed 6 bases, and the junction held 14 bases outside the gene matches. CDR3 length: 15 residues. Written as DNA, the CDR3 is TGTGCCAGTCGTGGGGGGGCTAGCGGGAGTCTCGAGCAGTACTTC. It codes for CASRGGASGSLEQYF.

This clonotype was counted many times. The CDR3 region has the DNA TGTGCTAGTGCCTCCCGGGACAGTAGCTCCTACAATGAGCAGTTCTTC. Its protein is CASASRDSSSYNEQFF. The V and J genes are TRBV12-5 and TRBJ2-1; TRBD1 matches at 7 bases. Unmatched junction bases numbered 9, after V lost 7 bases and J lost 0 bases. Germline V CDR1 and CDR2: LGHNT, FRNRAP. The CDR3 is made up of 16 amino acids.

This clonotype showed up many times. The V gene is TRBV5-1, the J gene TRBJ2-7; no definite D call. The germline gives CDR1 SGHRS, CDR2 YFSETQ. Trimming pared 0 bases from V and 1 base from J, leaving 5 bases between. The CDR3 spans 13 residues. The CDR3 is CASSLDTSYEQYF. The CDR3 bases are TGCGCCAGCAGCTTGGACACATCCTACGAGCAGTACTTC.

This clonotype was observed a handful of times. The chain couples TRBV20-1 to TRBJ2-2, with unresolved D. CDR1 is DFQATT, CDR2 SNEGSKA, per germline (reference sequence). The length of the CDR3 is 14 residues. V lost 0 bases to trimming and J lost 0 bases, with 5 bases between them. This CDR3 reads CSARDTSNTGELFF. CDR3 in DNA: TGCAGTGCTAGAGATACTTCGAACACCGGGGAGCTGTTTTTT.

This clonotype has ten or more counts. The chain links TRBV7-2 to TRBJ1-3; 10 bases match TRBD1. The germline gives CDR1 SGHTA, CDR2 FQGNSA. V lost 8 bases to trimming and J lost 2 bases; unmatched junction nucleotides: 6. This CDR3 is 15 amino acids long. The CDR3 DNA reads TGTGCCAGCTTTTTGGGGACAGGGGCTGGAAACACCATATATTTT. Protein: CASFLGTGAGNTIYF.

This clonotype has just a few counts. V usage is TRBV28 and J usage is TRBJ2-1, with a possible D match to TRBD1 (5 bases). Germline V gives CDR1 MDHEN, CDR2 SYDVKM. Trimming took 8 bases from V and 5 from J, leaving 19 bases between them. This CDR3 region has 15 residues. As DNA, the CDR3 is TGTGCCAGCGTAGGGGTCATTAGTGCGAACAATGAGCAGTTCTTC. It yields the protein CASVGVISANNEQFF.

The chain combines TRBV29-1 with TRBJ2-1, with D perhaps TRBD2 (5 bases). This CDR3 contains 11 residues. Germline CDR1 and CDR2: SQVTM and ANQGSEA. Trimming removed 2 bases at V and 9 bases at J, with 8 bases between. The CDR3 nucleotides read TGCAGCGTTGAACGAGGGATTGAGCAGTTCTTC. Protein sequence: CSVERGIEQFF.

The V call is TRBV9, the J call TRBJ2-1; 8 positions agree with TRBD2. Germline V gene lookup returns CDR1 SGDLS and CDR2 YYNGEE. V gave up 0 bases and J gave up 2 bases; unmatched junction bases: 4. This CDR3 comprises 16 residues. The CDR3 here is CASSVENSGTYNEQFF. The DNA of the CDR3 is TGTGCCAGCAGCGTAGAGAATAGCGGGACCTACAATGAGCAGTTCTTC.